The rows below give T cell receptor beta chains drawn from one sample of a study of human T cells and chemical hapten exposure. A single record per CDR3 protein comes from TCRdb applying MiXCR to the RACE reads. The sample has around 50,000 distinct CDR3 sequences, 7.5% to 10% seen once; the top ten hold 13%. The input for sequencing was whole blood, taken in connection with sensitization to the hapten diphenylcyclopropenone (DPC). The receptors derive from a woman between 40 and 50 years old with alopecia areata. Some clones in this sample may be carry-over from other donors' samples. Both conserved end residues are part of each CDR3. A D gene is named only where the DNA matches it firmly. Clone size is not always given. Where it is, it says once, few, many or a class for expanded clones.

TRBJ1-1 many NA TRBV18 TGTGCCAGCTCACCAGGGCAGGGACGAGCTGAAGCTTTCTTT CASSPGQGRAEAFF
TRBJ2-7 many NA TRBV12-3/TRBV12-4 TGTGCCAGCATGGGGGGGCAGTTGAGGTACGAGCAGTACTTC CASMGGQLRYEQYF
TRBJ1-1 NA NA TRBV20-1 TGCAGTGCTAGAGATATCGGTACTGAAGCTTTCTTT CSARDIGTEAFF
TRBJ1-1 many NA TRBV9 TGTGCCAGCAGCGTAGGTCCAGGGAAGAACACTGAAGCTTTCTTT CASSVGPGKNTEAFF
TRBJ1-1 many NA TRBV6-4 TGTGCCAGCAGTGACGAGGAGAACACTGAAGCTTTCTTT CASSDEENTEAFF
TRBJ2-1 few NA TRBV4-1 TGCGCCAGCAGCCAAGATGAAAGGGGGGCCTACAATGAGCAGTTCTTC CASSQDERGAYNEQFF
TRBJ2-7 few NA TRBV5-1 TGCGCCAGCAGCTTGGCAGGGTCGCAGGGCAACGAGCAGTACTTC CASSLAGSQGNEQYF
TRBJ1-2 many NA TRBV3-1 TGTGCCAGCAGCCAAGACCCAGGGCTTAAATCGGGCTACACCTTC CASSQDPGLKSGYTF
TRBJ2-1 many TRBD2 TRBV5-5 TGTGCCAGCAGCTTGTCCATAGCGGGGCCTCCCAGGGAGCAGTTCTTC CASSLSIAGPPREQFF
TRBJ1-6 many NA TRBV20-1 TGCAGTGCTGAATCCGGGTTGCCCGCTTATAATTCACCCCTCCACTTT CSAESGLPAYNSPLHF
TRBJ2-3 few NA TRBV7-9 TGTGCCAGCAGCTTAGTTTGGGATACGCAGTATTTT CASSLVWDTQYF
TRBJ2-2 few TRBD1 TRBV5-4 TGTGCCAGTCGCCGGACAGGGGACACCGGGGAGCTGTTTTTT CASRRTGDTGELFF
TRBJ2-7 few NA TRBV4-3 TGCGCCAGCAGCCAGGCGCGAGGGGGATACGAGCAGTACTTC CASSQARGGYEQYF
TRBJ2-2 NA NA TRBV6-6 TGTGCCAGCAGACACGAGCGGGCGAACACCGGGGAGCTGTTTTTT CASRHERANTGELFF
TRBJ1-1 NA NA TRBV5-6 TGTGCCAGCAGCGCGGACAGTGGGATGAACACTGAAGCTTTCTTT CASSADSGMNTEAFF
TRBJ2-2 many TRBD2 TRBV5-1 TGCGCCAGCAGCCAGACTAGCGGGACTAACACCGGGGAGCTGTTTTTT CASSQTSGTNTGELFF
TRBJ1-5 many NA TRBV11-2 TGTGCCAGCAGTCCAGCCGGGGGGACTGGGAGTCGCAATCAGCCCCAGCATTTT CASSPAGGTGSRNQPQHF
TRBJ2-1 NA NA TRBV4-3 TGCGCCAGCAGCCTACATCTGTCCTCCAATGAGCAGTTCTTC CASSLHLSSNEQFF
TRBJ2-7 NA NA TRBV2 TGTGCCAGCAGGGACCGGTCCTACGAGCAGTACTTC CASRDRSYEQYF
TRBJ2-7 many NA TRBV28 TGTGCCAGCAGTTCACGGTTCTACGAGCAGTACTTC CASSSRFYEQYF
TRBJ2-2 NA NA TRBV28 TGTGCCAGCAGCTCTCCTGACCCCTCCGGGGAGCTGTTTTTT CASSSPDPSGELFF
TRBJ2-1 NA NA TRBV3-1 TGTGCCAGCAGCGAAAGCATGGCAGGGTACAACAATGAGCAGTTCTTC CASSESMAGYNNEQFF
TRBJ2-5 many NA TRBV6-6 TGTGCCAGCAGTGACCTGGGGGGTTTAGGCCAAGAGACCCAGTACTTC CASSDLGGLGQETQYF
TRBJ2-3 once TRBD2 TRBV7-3 TGTCCCAGCAGGCAAGGGGGACTAGAAGAAGATACGCAGTATTTT CPSRQGGLEEDTQYF
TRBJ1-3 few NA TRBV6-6 TGTGCCAGCAGTTCCGAATTACGAGGAAACACCATATATTTT CASSSELRGNTIYF
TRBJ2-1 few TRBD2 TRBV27 TGTGCCACCAAAGCGGGGGGCGAGTACAATGAGCAGTTCTTC CATKAGGEYNEQFF
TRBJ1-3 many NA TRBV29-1 TGCAGCGTTGAGCCGGGACAAGGAAACACCATATATTTT CSVEPGQGNTIYF
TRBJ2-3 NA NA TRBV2 TGTGCCAGCCGTGGGGGGGGCAACACAGATACGCAGTATTTT CASRGGGNTDTQYF
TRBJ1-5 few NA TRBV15 TGTGCCACCAGCAGAGAGGTGGCCAGTAGCAATCAGCCCCAGCATTTT CATSREVASSNQPQHF
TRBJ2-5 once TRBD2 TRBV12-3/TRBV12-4 TGTGCCAGCAGTTTGAGGCGGGGGGGTGAGACCCAGTACTTC CASSLRRGGETQYF
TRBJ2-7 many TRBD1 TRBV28 TGTGCCAGCAGTACCGGGACAGCTTCCTACGAGCAGTACTTC CASSTGTASYEQYF